The 24 T cell receptor beta chains below all came from one sample that was sequenced in a study of circulating CD8 cells and anti-PD-1 response in melanoma. The QIAseq Immune Repertoire TCR panel built the libraries from roughly 15 ng of total RNA. TCRdb processed the reads anew with MiXCR; each CDR3 protein has one entry. The sample records approximately 1,300 distinct CDR3 sequences, around 6.5% being singletons. Four subsets defined by PD-1 and/or TIGIT were sorted from live CD3+CD8+TCRalphabeta+ cells. This sample comprised CD8+ T cells from PBMCs, obtained at baseline or after one month of anti-PD-1 therapy (not recorded which). The receptors stem from a human donor with melanoma.

This clonotype was recorded a few times. The chain couples TRBV29-1 to TRBJ2-2; a possible D gene is TRBD1 (6 bases). Germline V gene sequence: CDR1 SQVTM, CDR2 ANQGSEA. This CDR3 contains 15 residues. Deletions cut 7 bases from V and 3 bases from J, with 18 bases between. The CDR3 nucleotides read TGCAGCGCCCGTGGGGGCAGCATACACACCGGGGAGCTGTTTTTT. Protein: CSARGGSIHTGELFF.

This clonotype qualifies as medium-sized. V is TRBV28 and J is TRBJ1-5; 9 bases line up with TRBD1. There are 15 residues in the CDR3. The J segment lost 4 bases and the V segment lost 6 bases, leaving 7 bases of the junction unmatched. From germline, CDR1 is MDHEN and CDR2 SYDVKM. The CDR3 DNA reads TGTGCCAGCAGCCCGGACAGGGGAGGGAATCAGCCCCAGCATTTT. This codes for CASSPDRGGNQPQHF.

This clonotype rates as medium-sized (0.01 to 0.1%). The chain recombines TRBV28 with TRBJ2-7; 10 bases are a match to TRBD2. Unmatched junction bases numbered 14, after V lost 5 bases and J lost 7 bases. CDR1 and CDR2 (germline): MDHEN, SYDVKM. CDR3 size: 16 residues. CDR3 nucleotide sequence: TGTGCCAGCAGTCCCGCCAGGAGCGGGAGGGCCGAAGAGCAGTACTTC. Translation: CASSPARSGRAEEQYF.

Sample share makes this clonotype medium-sized. The chain couples TRBV7-3 to TRBJ2-1; 12 bases are shared with TRBD2. CDR3 size: 15 residues. Unmatched junction bases numbered 3, after V lost 5 bases and J lost 4 bases. CDR1 SGHTA and CDR2 FQGTGA come from the germline V gene. The CDR3 is CASSPLAGGYNEQFF. CDR3 DNA sequence: TGTGCCAGCAGCCCACTAGCGGGAGGATACAATGAGCAGTTCTTC.

Judged by abundance, this clonotype is large (0.1 to 1%). The chain carries TRBV9 and TRBJ2-7; weak D call: TRBD2 (6 bases). Trimming took off 4 bases at V and 2 bases at J, with 13 bases between the two ends. Germline CDR1 reads SGDLS; CDR2 reads YYNGEE. CDR3 length equals 14 residues. CDR3 DNA: TGTGCCAGCAGCCTGGGCTCGGGGGCCTACGAGCAGTACTTC. Amino acid sequence: CASSLGSGAYEQYF.

This clonotype was seen only once. A read error is the likely source, as a far larger clone sits one nucleotide away. The V and J genes are TRBV28 and TRBJ2-5, with D possibly TRBD2 on 6 matching bases. Gene TRBJ2-7 matches the end of the DNA better, so the J call may be wrong. From germline, CDR1 is MDHEN and CDR2 SYDVKM. This CDR3 has 16 residues. The CDR3 here is CASSLWVGGISYEQYF. CDR3 sequence (DNA): TGTGCCAGCAGTTTATGGGTGGGGGGTATCTCCTACGAGCAGTACTTC.

This clonotype turned up a few times. A read error may explain this, as a much larger clone is one base away. Because the CDR3 is missing its conserved closing phenylalanine or tryptophan, this is likely a read error. This chain uses TRBV28 with TRBJ2-7, with 8 bases aligning to TRBD2. Germline V lookup: CDR1 MDHEN, CDR2 SYDVKM. This CDR3 has 15 residues. After removal of 2 bases from V and 2 bases from J, the junction contained 5 bases not matched to a gene. The CDR3 reads CASSLAGSGAYEQYY. The CDR3 coding sequence is TGTGCCAGCAGTTTAGCAGGTAGCGGGGCCTACGAGCAGTACTAC.

This clonotype is classed as medium-sized. V usage is TRBV7-2 and J usage is TRBJ2-4, with D possibly matching TRBD1 (5 bases). The CDR3 loop spans 16 amino acids. With 5 bases removed from V and 4 bases from J, the gap between germline ends came to 18 bases. The germline V gene encodes CDR1 SGHTA and CDR2 FQGNSA. The CDR3 protein is CASSHHNQGSKNIQYF. The CDR3 DNA sequence: TGTGCCAGCAGCCACCACAATCAGGGATCTAAAAACATTCAGTACTTC. Full variable domain (outside the CDR3, taken from reference TRBV7-2 and TRBJ2-4): GAGVSQSPSNKVTEKGKDVELRCDPISGHTALYWYRQSLGQGLEFLIYFQGNSAPDKSGLPSDRFSAERTGGSVSTLTIQRTQQEDSAVYLCASSHHNQGSKNIQYFGAGTRLSVL.

This clonotype is labeled large (0.1 to 1%). The rearrangement links TRBV2 to TRBJ2-3; D is tentatively TRBD1 or TRBD2 (5 bases each). Germline-derived CDR1 and CDR2 are SNHLY and FYNNEI. The V end was cut by 6 bases, the J end by 6 bases, with 7 bases between. This CDR3 is 11 amino acids long. CDR3 in amino acids: CASRGEDTQYF. CDR3 bases: TGTGCCAGCAGGGGGGAGGATACGCAGTATTTT.

This clonotype counts as medium-sized. V and J are TRBV28 and TRBJ1-1; D is perhaps TRBD1 (5 bases). V lost 5 bases, J lost 0 bases, and 13 bases lay in between. There are 15 residues in the CDR3. Germline CDR1 and CDR2: MDHEN and SYDVKM. CDR3 in amino acids: CASSRPGTLNTEAFF. The DNA of the CDR3 is TGTGCCAGCAGTCGCCCAGGGACGTTGAACACTGAAGCTTTCTTT.

Judged by abundance, this clonotype is medium-sized. This rearrangement joins TRBV30 to TRBJ2-2, with D tentatively TRBD2 (6 bases). The CDR3 is 14 amino acids. V shed 7 bases and J shed 4 bases, with 16 bases lying between them. Germline assignment: CDR1 GTSNPN and CDR2 SVGIG (reference sequence). CDR3 sequence reads: CASSRDFGTGELFF. The CDR3 DNA is TGTGCCTCGAGCCGGGACTTCGGCACCGGGGAGCTGTTTTTT.

In this sample, this clonotype is large. The rearrangement uses TRBV19 and TRBJ2-7, with a weak D call TRBD2 (6 bases). Trimming cost V 2 bases and J 3 bases, with 17 bases left between them. The CDR3 length is 16 residues. The germline V gene has CDR1 LNHDA and CDR2 SQIVND (reference sequence). As DNA, the CDR3 is TGTGCCAGTAGTATAAACGATGTGACTAGAGTCTACGAGCAGTACTTC. Protein product: CASSINDVTRVYEQYF. Drawing the rest from reference TRBV19 and TRBJ2-7, the complete variable domain is DGGITQSPKYLFRKEGQNVTLSCEQNLNHDAMYWYRQDPGQGLRLIYYSQIVNDFQKGDIAEGYSVSREKKESFPLTVTSAQKNPTAFYLCASSINDVTRVYEQYFGPGTRLTVT.

Notes on this clonotype: This may arise from a read error, as a much more abundant clone is one base away. The gene calls are TRBV27 and TRBJ2-7; tentatively, D is TRBD2 (6 bases). This CDR3 spans 14 amino acids. Per the germline V gene, CDR1 is MNHEY and CDR2 is SMNVEV (reference sequence). With 8 bases removed from V and 4 bases from J, the gap between germline ends came to 18 bases. CDR3 region: CASGGASEQYEQYF. The CDR3, as DNA: TGTGCCAGCGGTGGGGCTAGCGAGCAATACGAGCAGTACTTC.

This clonotype qualifies as large. The gene calls are TRBV28 and TRBJ1-5; a weak D match, TRBD1 (5 bases). Germline V gene data show CDR1 as MDHEN and CDR2 as SYDVKM. This CDR3 has 14 residues. Trimming left V 6 bases short and J 4 bases short, with 13 bases between. The chain's CDR3 is CASSLQDLNQPQHF. The CDR3 DNA is TGTGCCAGCAGCTTACAGGACCTAAATCAGCCCCAGCATTTT.

Comment on this clonotype: One base away lies a much larger clone, so this may be a sequencing read error. This chain joins TRBV14 and TRBJ2-1; possible D gene TRBD2, 6 bases. Germline V CDR1 and CDR2: SGHDN, FVKESK. V dropped 0 bases and J dropped 6 bases, with 24 bases sitting between them. This CDR3 has 19 residues. CDR3: CASSQDRTTGIVACNEQFF. CDR3 coding DNA: TGTGCCAGCAGCCAAGATAGGACTACCGGGATTGTTGCCTGCAATGAGCAGTTCTTC.

This clonotype was seen only a few times. The chain has TRBV19 and TRBJ2-1; D not certain. V was pared by 3 bases and J by 5 bases, with 17 bases between. Germline CDR1 reads LNHDA; CDR2 reads SQIVND (reference sequence). The CDR3 covers 16 residues. CDR3 sequence (DNA): TGTGCCAGTAGTATCGAGAGAATGGGGTTGGACAATGAGCAGTTCTTC. This codes for CASSIERMGLDNEQFF.

In its sample, this clonotype is medium-sized. V gene TRBV2 combines with J gene TRBJ2-7; 7 bases line up with TRBD2. Germline-derived CDR1 and CDR2 are SNHLY and FYNNEI. With 7 bases clipped from V and 3 bases from J, the junction kept 6 bases outside the gene matches. The CDR3 spans 13 residues. CDR3 nucleotide sequence: TGTGCCAGCAAGGCGGGGGATAACTACGAGCAGTACTTC. Translating it yields CASKAGDNYEQYF.

By frequency in the sample, this clonotype is medium-sized. The chain combines TRBV10-3 with TRBJ2-2; no firm D call. The CDR3 is made up of 13 amino acids. Per germline, CDR1 ENHRY and CDR2 SYGVKD. Trimming stripped 2 bases from V and 5 bases from J, with 6 bases between. The CDR3 is CAISEVGTGELFF. The CDR3 nucleotides are TGTGCCATCAGTGAGGTGGGAACCGGGGAGCTGTTTTTT.

In its sample, this clonotype ranks as medium-sized. The gene calls are TRBV28 and TRBJ2-5, with a weak D call TRBD1 (6 bases). There are 13 residues in the CDR3. Trimming pared 3 bases from V and 7 bases from J, leaving 12 bases between. Looked up from germline, CDR1 is MDHEN and CDR2 is SYDVKM. The CDR3 loop reads CASSFEVRGTQYF. CDR3 nucleotides: TGTGCCAGCAGTTTCGAGGTCAGGGGGACCCAGTACTTC.

This clonotype is classed as medium-sized. The chain combines TRBV4-1 with TRBJ2-1; TRBD2 matches at 10 bases. This CDR3 is 21 amino acids long. Germline CDR1 reads MGHRA; CDR2 reads YSYEKL. V shed 2 bases, J shed 0 bases, and the junction held 16 bases outside the gene matches. CDR3 sequence: CASSQSQWGTSEPSSYNEQFF. CDR3 bases: TGCGCCAGCAGCCAAAGTCAATGGGGGACTAGCGAGCCGAGCTCCTACAATGAGCAGTTCTTC.

This clonotype counts as large. This chain joins TRBV24-1 and TRBJ2-5, with 16 bases lining up with TRBD2. The CDR3 consists of 19 residues. Germline V lookup: CDR1 KGHDR, CDR2 SFDVKD. V shed 3 bases, J shed 0 bases, and the junction held 6 bases outside the gene matches. DNA for the CDR3: TGTGCCACCAGTGATGCTACCGGGACTAGCGGGAGGGACCAAGAGACCCAGTACTTC. Translating gives CATSDATGTSGRDQETQYF.

This clonotype is labeled medium-sized. The chain recombines TRBV20-1 with TRBJ2-3; D tentatively reads TRBD1 or TRBD2 (5 bases each). Germline-derived CDR1 and CDR2 are DFQATT and SNEGSKA (reference sequence). V was clipped by 6 bases and J by 6 bases, with 19 bases between them. The CDR3 is 14 amino acids. CDR3 nucleotide sequence: TGCAGTGCATGGGACCTTTTGGAACAGGATACGCAGTATTTT. Its protein is CSAWDLLEQDTQYF.

This clonotype ranks as medium-sized. The chain employs TRBV20-1 and TRBJ2-3, with 7 bases that match TRBD2. CDR1 is DFQATT and CDR2 is SNEGSKA in the germline V gene (reference sequence). V was clipped by 3 bases and J by 0 bases; unmatched bases: 6. CDR3 length: 15 amino acids. The CDR3 DNA is TGCAGTGCTAGGCTAGCGGAGTTTAGCACAGATACGCAGTATTTT. As protein: CSARLAEFSTDTQYF.

This chain uses TRBV20-1 with TRBJ1-1; TRBD1 agrees at 7 bases. The V gene end was trimmed by 0 bases and the J gene end by 1 base; junction bases not matched to a gene: 5. The CDR3 length is 15 residues. Germline V gene sequence: CDR1 DFQATT, CDR2 SNEGSKA (reference sequence). CDR3 coding DNA: TGCAGTGCTAGAGAGTTGGACAGGCAGAACACTGAAGCTTTCTTT. As protein: CSARELDRQNTEAFF.